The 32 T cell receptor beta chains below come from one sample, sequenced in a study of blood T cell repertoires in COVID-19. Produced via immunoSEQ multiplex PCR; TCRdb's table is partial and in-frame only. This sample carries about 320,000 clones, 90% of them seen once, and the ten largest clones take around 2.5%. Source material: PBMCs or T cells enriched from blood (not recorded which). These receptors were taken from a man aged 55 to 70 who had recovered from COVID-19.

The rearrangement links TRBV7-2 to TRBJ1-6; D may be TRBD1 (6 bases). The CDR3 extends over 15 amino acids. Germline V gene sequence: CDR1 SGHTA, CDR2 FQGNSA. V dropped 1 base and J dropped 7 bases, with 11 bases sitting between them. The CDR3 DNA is TGTGCCAGCAGCTTAGAAACAGGGACCAATTCACCCCTCCACTTT. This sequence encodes CASSLETGTNSPLHF. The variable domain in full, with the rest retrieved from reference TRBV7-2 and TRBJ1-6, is GAGVSQSPSNKVTEKGKDVELRCDPISGHTALYWYRQSLGQGLEFLIYFQGNSAPDKSGLPSDRFSAERTGGSVSTLTIQRTQQEDSAVYLCASSLETGTNSPLHFGNGTRLTVT.

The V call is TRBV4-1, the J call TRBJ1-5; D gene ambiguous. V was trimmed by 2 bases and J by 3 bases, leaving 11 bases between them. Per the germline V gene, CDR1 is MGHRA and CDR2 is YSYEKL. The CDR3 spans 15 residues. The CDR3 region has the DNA TGCGCCAGCAGCCAAATGCCCGGGGACAATCAGCCCCAGCATTTT. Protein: CASSQMPGDNQPQHF.

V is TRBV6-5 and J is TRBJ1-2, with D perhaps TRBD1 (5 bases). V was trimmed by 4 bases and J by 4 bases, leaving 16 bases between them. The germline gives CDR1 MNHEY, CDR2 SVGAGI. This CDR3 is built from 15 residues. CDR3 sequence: CASSSLDRPSYGYTF. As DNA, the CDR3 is TGTGCCAGCAGTTCCTTAGACAGACCATCCTATGGCTACACCTTC.

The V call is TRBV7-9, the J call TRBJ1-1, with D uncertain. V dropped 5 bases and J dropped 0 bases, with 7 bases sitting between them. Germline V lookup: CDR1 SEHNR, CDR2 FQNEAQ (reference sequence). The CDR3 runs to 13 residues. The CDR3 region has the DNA TGTGCCAGCAGCCTACAGTTGAACACTGAAGCTTTCTTT. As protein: CASSLQLNTEAFF.

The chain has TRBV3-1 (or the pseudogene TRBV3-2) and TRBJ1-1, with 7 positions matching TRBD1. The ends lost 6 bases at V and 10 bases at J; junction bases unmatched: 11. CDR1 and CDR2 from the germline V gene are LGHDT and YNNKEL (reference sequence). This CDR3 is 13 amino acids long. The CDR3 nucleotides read TGTGCCAGCAGTCTACAGGGGCCCGGTGGAGCTTTCTTT. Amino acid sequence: CASSLQGPGGAFF.

CDR3 nucleotide sequence: TGTGCCAGCAGTGTCAGCGGGGGCCCCACAGATACGCAGTATTTT. Its translation: CASSVSGGPTDTQYF. The chain recombines TRBV6-4 with TRBJ2-3; 8 bases match TRBD2. This CDR3 region has 15 residues. J gave up 2 bases and V 4 bases, and 5 bases lay outside the gene matches. Germline CDR1 reads MRHNA; CDR2 reads SNTAGT.

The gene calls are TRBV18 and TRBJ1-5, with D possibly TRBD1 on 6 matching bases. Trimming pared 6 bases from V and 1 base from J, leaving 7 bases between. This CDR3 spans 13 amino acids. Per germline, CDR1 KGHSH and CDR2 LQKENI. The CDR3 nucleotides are TGTGCCAGCTCCGGACAGAGCAATCAGCCCCAGCATTTT. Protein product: CASSGQSNQPQHF.

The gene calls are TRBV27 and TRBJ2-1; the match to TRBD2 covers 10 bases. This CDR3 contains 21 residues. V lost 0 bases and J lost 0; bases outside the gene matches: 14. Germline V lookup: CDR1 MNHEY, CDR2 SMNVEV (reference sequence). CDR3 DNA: TGTGCCAGCAGTTTATCGGTGTATTTAGCGGGAGGACCCTTCTCCTACAATGAGCAGTTCTTC. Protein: CASSLSVYLAGGPFSYNEQFF.

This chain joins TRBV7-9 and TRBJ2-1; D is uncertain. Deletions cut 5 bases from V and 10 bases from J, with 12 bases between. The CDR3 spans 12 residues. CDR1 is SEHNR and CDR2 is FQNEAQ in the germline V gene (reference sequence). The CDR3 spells CASSPLAREQFF. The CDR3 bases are TGTGCCAGCAGCCCGCTGGCCAGGGAGCAGTTCTTC.

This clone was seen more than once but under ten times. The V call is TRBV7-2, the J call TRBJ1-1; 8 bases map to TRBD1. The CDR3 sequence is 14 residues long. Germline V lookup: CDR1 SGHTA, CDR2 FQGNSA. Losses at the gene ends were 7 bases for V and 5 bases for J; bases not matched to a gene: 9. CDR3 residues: CASTRQGTATEAFF. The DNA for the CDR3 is TGTGCCAGCACCCGACAGGGGACGGCGACTGAAGCTTTCTTT.

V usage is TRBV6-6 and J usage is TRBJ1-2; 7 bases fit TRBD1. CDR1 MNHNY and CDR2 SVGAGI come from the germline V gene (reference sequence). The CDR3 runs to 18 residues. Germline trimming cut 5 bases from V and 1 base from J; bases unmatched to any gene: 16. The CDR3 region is CASSQRVAGQYLNYGYTF. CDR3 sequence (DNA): TGTGCCAGCAGTCAACGTGTTGCGGGACAGTATCTTAACTATGGCTACACCTTC.

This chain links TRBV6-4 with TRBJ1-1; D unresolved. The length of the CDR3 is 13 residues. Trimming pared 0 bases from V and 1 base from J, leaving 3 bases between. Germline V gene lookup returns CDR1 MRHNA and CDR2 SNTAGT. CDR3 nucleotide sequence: TGTGCCAGCAGTGACTCTAGGAACACTGAAGCTTTCTTT. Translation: CASSDSRNTEAFF.

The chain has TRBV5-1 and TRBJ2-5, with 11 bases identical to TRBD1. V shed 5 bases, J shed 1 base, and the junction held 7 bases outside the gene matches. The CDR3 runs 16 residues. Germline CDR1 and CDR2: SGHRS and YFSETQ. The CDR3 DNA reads TGCGCCAGCAGGACCGGGACAGGGGGGTTCCAAGAGACCCAGTACTTC. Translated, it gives CASRTGTGGFQETQYF.

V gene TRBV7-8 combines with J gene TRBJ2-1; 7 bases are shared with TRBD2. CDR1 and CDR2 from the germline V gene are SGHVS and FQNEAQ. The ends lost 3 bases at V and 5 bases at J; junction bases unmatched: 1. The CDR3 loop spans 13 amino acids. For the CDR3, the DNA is TGTGCCAGCAGCTTTACTAGCGACAATGAGCAGTTCTTC. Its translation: CASSFTSDNEQFF.

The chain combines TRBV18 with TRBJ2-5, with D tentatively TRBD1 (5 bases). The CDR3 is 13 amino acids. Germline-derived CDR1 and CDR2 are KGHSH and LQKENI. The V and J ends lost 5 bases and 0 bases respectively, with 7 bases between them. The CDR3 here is CASSGADQETQYF. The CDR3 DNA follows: TGTGCCAGCTCAGGGGCAGACCAAGAGACCCAGTACTTC.

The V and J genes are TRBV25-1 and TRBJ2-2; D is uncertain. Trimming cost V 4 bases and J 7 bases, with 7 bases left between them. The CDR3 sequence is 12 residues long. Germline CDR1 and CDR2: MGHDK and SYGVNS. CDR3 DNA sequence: TGTGCCAGCAGTGGAGGTTACGGGGAGCTGTTTTTT. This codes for CASSGGYGELFF.

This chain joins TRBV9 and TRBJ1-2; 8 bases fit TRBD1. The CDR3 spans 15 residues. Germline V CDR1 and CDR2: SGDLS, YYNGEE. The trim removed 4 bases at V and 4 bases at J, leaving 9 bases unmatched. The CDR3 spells CASSTYLTGGYGYTF. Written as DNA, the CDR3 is TGTGCCAGCAGCACTTACCTTACAGGGGGCTATGGCTACACCTTC.

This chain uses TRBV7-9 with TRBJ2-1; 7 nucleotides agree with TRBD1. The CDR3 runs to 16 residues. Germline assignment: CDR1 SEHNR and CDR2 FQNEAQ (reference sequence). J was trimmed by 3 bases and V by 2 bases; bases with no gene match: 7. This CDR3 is CASSLPPRQGYNEQFF. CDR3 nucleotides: TGTGCCAGCAGCTTACCTCCTCGACAGGGCTACAATGAGCAGTTCTTC.

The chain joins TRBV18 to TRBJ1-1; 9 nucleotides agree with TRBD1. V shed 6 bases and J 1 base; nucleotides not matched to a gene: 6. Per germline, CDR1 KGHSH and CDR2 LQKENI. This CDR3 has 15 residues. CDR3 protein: CASSAVGQGNTEAFF. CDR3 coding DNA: TGTGCCAGCTCCGCTGTGGGACAGGGGAACACTGAAGCTTTCTTT.

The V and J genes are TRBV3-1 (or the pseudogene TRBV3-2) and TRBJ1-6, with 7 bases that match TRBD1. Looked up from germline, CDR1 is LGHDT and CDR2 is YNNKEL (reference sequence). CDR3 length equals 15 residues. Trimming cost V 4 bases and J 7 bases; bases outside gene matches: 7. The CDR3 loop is CASSRRQGRNSPLHF. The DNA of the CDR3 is TGTGCCAGCAGCCGGAGACAGGGTCGAAATTCACCCCTCCACTTT.

CDR3 region: CASSFPGRETEAFF. In nucleotides, the CDR3 is TGTGCCAGCAGCTTCCCAGGGAGGGAGACTGAAGCTTTCTTT. The chain links TRBV5-6 to TRBJ1-1, with D possibly matching TRBD1 (5 bases). This CDR3 has 14 amino acids. V was shortened by 2 bases and J by 5 bases, with 13 bases between the two germline ends. The germline V gene encodes CDR1 SGHDT and CDR2 YYEEEE.

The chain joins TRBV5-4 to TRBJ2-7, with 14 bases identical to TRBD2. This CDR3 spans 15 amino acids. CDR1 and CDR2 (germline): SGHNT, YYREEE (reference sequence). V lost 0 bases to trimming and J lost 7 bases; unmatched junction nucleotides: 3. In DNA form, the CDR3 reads TGTGCCAGCAGCTTGGGACTAGCGGGAGGGGGGGAGCAGTACTTC. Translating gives CASSLGLAGGGEQYF. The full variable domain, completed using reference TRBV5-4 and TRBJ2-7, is ETGVTQSPTHLIKTRGQQVTLRCSSQSGHNTVSWYQQALGQGPQFIFQYYREEENGRGNFPPRFSGLQFPNYSSELNVNALELDDSALYLCASSLGLAGGGEQYFGPGTRLTVT.

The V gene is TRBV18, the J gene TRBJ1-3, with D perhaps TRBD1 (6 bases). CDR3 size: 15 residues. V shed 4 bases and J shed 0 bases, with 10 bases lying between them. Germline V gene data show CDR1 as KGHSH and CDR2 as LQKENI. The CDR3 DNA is TGTGCCAGCTCACAAGGACAGATCTCTGGAAACACCATATATTTT. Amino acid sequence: CASSQGQISGNTIYF.

CDR3 DNA: TGTGCCAGCAGGGGACAGGGAGATACGCAGTATTTT. Protein: CASRGQGDTQYF. The J gene is TRBJ2-3, the V gene TRBV7-9, with 9 bases aligning to TRBD1. The CDR3 extends over 12 amino acids. The germline CDR1 and CDR2 sequences are SEHNR and FQNEAQ (reference sequence). J lost 5 bases, V lost 6 bases, and 0 bases had no gene match.

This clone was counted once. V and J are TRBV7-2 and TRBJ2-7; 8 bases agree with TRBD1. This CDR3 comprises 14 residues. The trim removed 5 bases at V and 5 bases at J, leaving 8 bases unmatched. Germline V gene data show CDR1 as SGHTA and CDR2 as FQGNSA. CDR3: CASSPTDRAHEQYF. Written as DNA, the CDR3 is TGTGCCAGCAGCCCAACGGACAGGGCCCACGAGCAGTACTTC.

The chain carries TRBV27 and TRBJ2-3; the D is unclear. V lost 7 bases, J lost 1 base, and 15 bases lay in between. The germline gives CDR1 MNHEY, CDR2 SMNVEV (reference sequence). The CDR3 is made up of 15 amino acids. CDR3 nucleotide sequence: TGTGCCAGCAAGGCCCGGCCCCGGGGCACAGATACGCAGTATTTT. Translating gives CASKARPRGTDTQYF.

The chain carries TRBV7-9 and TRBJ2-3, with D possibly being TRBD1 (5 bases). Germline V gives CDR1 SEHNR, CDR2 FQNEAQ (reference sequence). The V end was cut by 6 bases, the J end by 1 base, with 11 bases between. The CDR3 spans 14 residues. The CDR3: CASRPGWGTDTQYF. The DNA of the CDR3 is TGTGCCAGCAGGCCAGGGTGGGGCACAGATACGCAGTATTTT. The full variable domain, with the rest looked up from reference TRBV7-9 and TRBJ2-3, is DTGVSQNPRHKITKRGQNVTFRCDPISEHNRLYWYRQTLGQGPEFLTYFQNEAQLEKSRLLSDRFSAERPKGSFSTLEIQRTEQGDSAMYLCASRPGWGTDTQYFGPGTRLTVL.

CDR3 protein: CASSYTGTGELFF. DNA for the CDR3: TGTGCCAGCAGTTACACAGGGACCGGGGAGCTGTTTTTT. The gene calls are TRBV6-5 and TRBJ2-2, with D perhaps matching TRBD1 (6 bases). CDR1 is MNHEY, CDR2 SVGAGI, per germline. Trimming took off 2 bases at V and 5 bases at J, with 6 bases between the two ends. This CDR3 is built from 13 residues.

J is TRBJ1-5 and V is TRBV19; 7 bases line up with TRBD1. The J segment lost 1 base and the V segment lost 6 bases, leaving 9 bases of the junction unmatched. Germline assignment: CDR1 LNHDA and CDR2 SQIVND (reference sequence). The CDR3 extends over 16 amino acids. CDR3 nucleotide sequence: TGTGCCAGTAGAAACCGGGACAGAAAAAGCAATCAGCCCCAGCATTTT. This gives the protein CASRNRDRKSNQPQHF.

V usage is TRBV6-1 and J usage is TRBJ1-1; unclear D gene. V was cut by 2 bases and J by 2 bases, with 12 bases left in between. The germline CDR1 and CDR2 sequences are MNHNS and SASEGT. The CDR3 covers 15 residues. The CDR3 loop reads CASSEIAHLNTEAFF. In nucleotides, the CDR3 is TGTGCCAGCAGTGAAATAGCACACTTAAACACTGAAGCTTTCTTT.

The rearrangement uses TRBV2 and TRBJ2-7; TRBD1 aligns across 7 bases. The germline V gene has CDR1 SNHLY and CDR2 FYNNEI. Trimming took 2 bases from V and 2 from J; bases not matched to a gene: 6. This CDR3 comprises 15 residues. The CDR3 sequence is CASSEWTGATYEQYF. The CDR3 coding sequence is TGTGCCAGCAGTGAATGGACAGGAGCCACCTACGAGCAGTACTTC. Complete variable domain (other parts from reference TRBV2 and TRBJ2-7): EPEVTQTPSHQVTQMGQEVILRCVPISNHLYFYWYRQILGQKVEFLVSFYNNEISEKSEIFDDQFSVERPDGSNFTLKIRSTKLEDSAMYFCASSEWTGATYEQYFGPGTRLTVT.

The CDR3 loop reads CASRSYSNQPQHF. The CDR3 DNA follows: TGTGCCAGCAGATCTTATAGCAATCAGCCCCAGCATTTT. The V call is TRBV27, the J call TRBJ1-5; D is undetermined. Germline CDR1 is MNHEY and CDR2 is SMNVEV (reference sequence). CDR3 size: 13 residues. The V gene lost 6 bases and the J gene lost 0 bases, with 6 bases spanning the gap.